This is a list of T cell receptor beta chains from one sample in a study of CD8+ T cells in alopecia areata. Sequencing was performed with immunoSEQ multiplex PCR; in TCRdb, only in-frame clones are kept and a portion is missing. The top ten hold under 2% of the sample, which has over 150,000 clones, around 63% seen once. Source: CD4+ T cells sorted from blood, taken at week 0. The receptors come from a human donor with alopecia areata. The CDR3 runs from the conserved cysteine through the conserved F or W. Each record gives: clone size, D gene, V gene, J gene, CDR3 DNA, CDR3 protein. The D gene is left open where the match is weak. The listing skips clone size in some rows; elsewhere it reads once, few, many or a size class.

size: .
D: .
V: TRBV5-6
J: TRBJ2-7
DNA: TGTGCCAGCAGCTTGCACGACTACGAGCAGTACTTC
CDR3: CASSLHDYEQYF

size: .
D: .
V: TRBV13
J: TRBJ1-1
DNA: TGTGCCAGCAGCTTAGGTTGGCAACCCCAGGGGACTTTCTTT
CDR3: CASSLGWQPQGTFF

size: many
D: .
V: TRBV14
J: TRBJ2-2
DNA: TGTGCCAGCAGTCGGGCCGTGGGGACCGGGGAGCTGTTTTTT
CDR3: CASSRAVGTGELFF

size: .
D: .
V: TRBV9
J: TRBJ1-2
DNA: TGTGCCAGCAGCGGCGTAGGGGCCAGGGTGGGCGGCTACACCTTC
CDR3: CASSGVGARVGGYTF

size: once
D: .
V: TRBV25-1
J: TRBJ2-7
DNA: TGTGCCAGCAGTGAATCGGCTAGCCACTACGAGCAGTACTTC
CDR3: CASSESASHYEQYF

size: few
D: .
V: TRBV29-1
J: TRBJ2-1
DNA: TGCAGCGTTGAAGGGGTGGGGCGGGCCTACAATGAGCAGTTCTTC
CDR3: CSVEGVGRAYNEQFF

size: few
D: .
V: TRBV25-1
J: TRBJ1-6
DNA: TGTGCCAGCAGTGAATCAGGGGCATTCTATAATTCACCCCTCCACTTT
CDR3: CASSESGAFYNSPLHF

size: .
D: .
V: TRBV30
J: TRBJ1-2
DNA: TGTGCCTGGAGTGTCGAAAGGAGTGGAGGCTACACCTTC
CDR3: CAWSVERSGGYTF

size: .
D: .
V: TRBV29-1
J: TRBJ1-1
DNA: TGCAGCGTAGTTCAAGCGAACACTGAAGCTTTCTTT
CDR3: CSVVQANTEAFF

size: .
D: .
V: TRBV6-5
J: TRBJ2-1
DNA: TGTGCCAGCAGTTTGATGAATGAGCAGTTCTTC
CDR3: CASSLMNEQFF

size: few
D: .
V: TRBV19
J: TRBJ1-4
DNA: TGTGCCAGTAGTAGCGGGGCCCTGCGGGAAAAACTGTTTTTT
CDR3: CASSSGALREKLFF

size: .
D: .
V: TRBV5-1
J: TRBJ2-7
DNA: TGCGCCAGCAGCTTTGACGGGCAGGGGGAGCAGTACTTC
CDR3: CASSFDGQGEQYF

size: .
D: TRBD1
V: TRBV5-1
J: TRBJ2-2
DNA: TGCGCCAGCAGCTTGCGTGGGACAGGGGGCCCCGGGGAGCTGTTTTTT
CDR3: CASSLRGTGGPGELFF

size: few
D: .
V: TRBV29-1
J: TRBJ2-5
DNA: TGCAGCGGGGGGTTCCAAGAGACCCAGTACTTC
CDR3: CSGGFQETQYF

size: few
D: .
V: TRBV20-1
J: TRBJ2-1
DNA: TGCAGTGCTCAAATCTACAATGAGCAGTTCTTC
CDR3: CSAQIYNEQFF

size: .
D: .
V: TRBV6-1
J: TRBJ1-6
DNA: TGTGCCAGCAGTGAATTGGGTCTATTCCCTTCCCTCCACTTT
CDR3: CASSELGLFPSLHF

size: once
D: .
V: TRBV29-1
J: TRBJ1-2
DNA: TGCAGCGTCCGTGGACAAGTCGAGGATGGCTACACCTTC
CDR3: CSVRGQVEDGYTF

size: many
D: .
V: TRBV15
J: TRBJ2-1
DNA: TGTGCCACCCAGCCCGGGGGAGACTACAATGAGCAGTTCTTC
CDR3: CATQPGGDYNEQFF